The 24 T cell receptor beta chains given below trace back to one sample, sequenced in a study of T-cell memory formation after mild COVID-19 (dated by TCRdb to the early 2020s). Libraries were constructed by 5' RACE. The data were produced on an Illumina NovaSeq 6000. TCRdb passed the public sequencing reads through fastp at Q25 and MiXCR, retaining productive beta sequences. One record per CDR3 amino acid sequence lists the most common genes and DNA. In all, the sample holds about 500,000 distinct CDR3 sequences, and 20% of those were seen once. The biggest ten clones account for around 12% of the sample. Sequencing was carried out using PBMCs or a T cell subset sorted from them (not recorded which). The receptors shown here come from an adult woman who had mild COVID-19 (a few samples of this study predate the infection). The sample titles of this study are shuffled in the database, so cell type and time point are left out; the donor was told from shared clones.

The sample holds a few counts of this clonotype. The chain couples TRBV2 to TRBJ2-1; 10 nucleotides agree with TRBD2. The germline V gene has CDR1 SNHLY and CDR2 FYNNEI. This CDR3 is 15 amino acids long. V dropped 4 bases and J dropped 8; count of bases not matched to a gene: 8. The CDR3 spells CASSVQAGGRDEQFF. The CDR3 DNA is TGTGCCAGCAGTGTACAAGCGGGAGGGCGGGATGAGCAGTTCTTC.

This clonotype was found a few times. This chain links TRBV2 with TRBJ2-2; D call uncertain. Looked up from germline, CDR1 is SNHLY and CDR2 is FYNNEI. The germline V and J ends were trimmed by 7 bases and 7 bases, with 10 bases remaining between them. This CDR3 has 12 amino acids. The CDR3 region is CASNLAIGELFF. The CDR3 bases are TGTGCCAGCAATTTAGCAATCGGGGAGCTGTTTTTT.

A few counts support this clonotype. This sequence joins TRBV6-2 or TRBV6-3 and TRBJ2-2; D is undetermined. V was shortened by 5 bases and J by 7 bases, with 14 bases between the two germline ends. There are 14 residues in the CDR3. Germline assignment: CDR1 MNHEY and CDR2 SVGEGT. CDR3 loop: CASSTRLVVGELFF. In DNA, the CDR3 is TGTGCCAGCAGTACCAGATTGGTTGTCGGGGAGCTGTTTTTT.

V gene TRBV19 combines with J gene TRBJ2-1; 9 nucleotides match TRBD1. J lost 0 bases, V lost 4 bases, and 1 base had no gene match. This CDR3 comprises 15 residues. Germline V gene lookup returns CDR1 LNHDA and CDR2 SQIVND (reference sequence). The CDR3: CASSTTGGSYNEQFF. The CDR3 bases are TGTGCCAGTAGTACGACAGGGGGCTCCTACAATGAGCAGTTCTTC.

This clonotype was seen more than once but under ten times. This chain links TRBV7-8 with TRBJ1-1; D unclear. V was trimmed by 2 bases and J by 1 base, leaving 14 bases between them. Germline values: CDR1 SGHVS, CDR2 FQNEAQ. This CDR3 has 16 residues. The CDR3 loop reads CASSLRRVDRNTEAFF. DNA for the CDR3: TGTGCCAGCAGCTTAAGGCGTGTAGATAGGAACACTGAAGCTTTCTTT.

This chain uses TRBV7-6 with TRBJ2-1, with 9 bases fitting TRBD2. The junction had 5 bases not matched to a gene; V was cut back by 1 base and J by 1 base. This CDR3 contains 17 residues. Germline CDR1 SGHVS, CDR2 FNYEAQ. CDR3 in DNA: TGTGCCAGCAGCTTAGTGGTAGCGGGAGAGTCCTACAATGAGCAGTTCTTC. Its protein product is CASSLVVAGESYNEQFF.

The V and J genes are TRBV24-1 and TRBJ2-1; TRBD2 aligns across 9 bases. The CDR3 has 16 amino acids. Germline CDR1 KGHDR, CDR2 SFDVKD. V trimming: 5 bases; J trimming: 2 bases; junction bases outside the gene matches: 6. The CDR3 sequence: CATSAFRTSAYNEQFF. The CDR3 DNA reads TGTGCCACCAGTGCCTTCCGGACTAGCGCCTACAATGAGCAGTTCTTC.

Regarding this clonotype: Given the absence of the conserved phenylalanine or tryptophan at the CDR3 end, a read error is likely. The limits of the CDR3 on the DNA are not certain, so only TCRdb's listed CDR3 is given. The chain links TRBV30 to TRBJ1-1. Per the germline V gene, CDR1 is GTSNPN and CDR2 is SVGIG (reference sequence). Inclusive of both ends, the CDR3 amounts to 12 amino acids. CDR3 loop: CAWSPGTVGVDV.

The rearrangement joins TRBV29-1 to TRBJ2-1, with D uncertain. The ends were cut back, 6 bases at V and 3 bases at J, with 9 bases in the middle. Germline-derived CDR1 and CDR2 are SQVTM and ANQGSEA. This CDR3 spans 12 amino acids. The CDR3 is CSVDRGYNEQFF. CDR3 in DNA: TGCAGCGTGGACCGTGGCTACAATGAGCAGTTCTTC.

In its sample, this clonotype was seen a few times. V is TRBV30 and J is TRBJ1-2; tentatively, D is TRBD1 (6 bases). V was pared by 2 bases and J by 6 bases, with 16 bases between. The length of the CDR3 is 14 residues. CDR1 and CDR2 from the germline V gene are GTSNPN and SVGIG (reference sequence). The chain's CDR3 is CAWSIGGAGNGYTF. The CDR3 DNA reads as TGTGCCTGGAGTATTGGGGGCGCAGGAAATGGCTACACCTTC.

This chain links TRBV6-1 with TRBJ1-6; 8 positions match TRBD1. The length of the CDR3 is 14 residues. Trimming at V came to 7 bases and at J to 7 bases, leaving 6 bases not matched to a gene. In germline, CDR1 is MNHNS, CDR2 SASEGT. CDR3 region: CASTPGQENSPLHF. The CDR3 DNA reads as TGTGCCAGCACTCCGGGACAGGAGAATTCACCCCTCCACTTT.

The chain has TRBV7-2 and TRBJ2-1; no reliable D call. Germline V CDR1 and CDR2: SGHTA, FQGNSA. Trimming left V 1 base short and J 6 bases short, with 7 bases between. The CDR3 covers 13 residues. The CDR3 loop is CASSLDSSNEQFF. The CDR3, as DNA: TGTGCCAGCAGCTTAGACAGCAGCAATGAGCAGTTCTTC. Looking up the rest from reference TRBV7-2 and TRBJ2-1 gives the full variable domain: GAGVSQSPSNKVTEKGKDVELRCDPISGHTALYWYRQSLGQGLEFLIYFQGNSAPDKSGLPSDRFSAERTGGSVSTLTIQRTQQEDSAVYLCASSLDSSNEQFFGPGTRLTVL.

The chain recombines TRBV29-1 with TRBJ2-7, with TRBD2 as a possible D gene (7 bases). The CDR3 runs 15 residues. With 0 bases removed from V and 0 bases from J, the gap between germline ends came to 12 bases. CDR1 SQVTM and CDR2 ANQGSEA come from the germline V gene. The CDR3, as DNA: TGCAGCGTTGAAGAAGGGAGGGGGGTCTCCTACGAGCAGTACTTC. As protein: CSVEEGRGVSYEQYF.

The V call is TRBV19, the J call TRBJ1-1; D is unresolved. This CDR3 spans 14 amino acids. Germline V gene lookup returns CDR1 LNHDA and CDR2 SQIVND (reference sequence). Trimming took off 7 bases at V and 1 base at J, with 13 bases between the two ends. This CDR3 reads CASNHGLPNTEAFF. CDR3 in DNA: TGTGCCAGTAACCATGGACTTCCGAACACTGAAGCTTTCTTT.

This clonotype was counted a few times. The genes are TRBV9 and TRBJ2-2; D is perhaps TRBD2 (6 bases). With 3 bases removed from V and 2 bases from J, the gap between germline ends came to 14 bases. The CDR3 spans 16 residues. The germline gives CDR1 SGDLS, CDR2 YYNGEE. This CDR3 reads CASSGRGRGNTGELFF. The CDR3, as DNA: TGTGCCAGCAGCGGGCGGGGCCGAGGTAACACCGGGGAGCTGTTTTTT.

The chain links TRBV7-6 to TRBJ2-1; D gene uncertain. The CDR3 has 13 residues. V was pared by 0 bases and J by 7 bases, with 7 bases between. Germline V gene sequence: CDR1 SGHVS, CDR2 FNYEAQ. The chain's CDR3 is CASSLAETNEQFF. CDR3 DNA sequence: TGTGCCAGCAGCTTAGCCGAGACAAATGAGCAGTTCTTC. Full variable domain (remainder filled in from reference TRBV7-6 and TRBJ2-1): GAGVSQSPRYKVTKRGQDVALRCDPISGHVSLYWYRQALGQGPEFLTYFNYEAQQDKSGLPNDRFSAERPEGSISTLTIQRTEQRDSAMYRCASSLAETNEQFFGPGTRLTVL.

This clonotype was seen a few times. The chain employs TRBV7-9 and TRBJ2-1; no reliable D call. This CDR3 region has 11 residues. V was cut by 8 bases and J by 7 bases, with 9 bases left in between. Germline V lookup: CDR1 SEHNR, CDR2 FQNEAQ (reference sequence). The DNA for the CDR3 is TGTGCCAGCCAATGGGGAAATGAGCAGTTCTTC. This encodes CASQWGNEQFF.

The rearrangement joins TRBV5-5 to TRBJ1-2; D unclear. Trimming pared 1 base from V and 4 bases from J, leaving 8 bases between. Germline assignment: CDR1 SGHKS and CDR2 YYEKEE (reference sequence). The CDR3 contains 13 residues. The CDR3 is CASSLRESYGYTF. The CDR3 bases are TGTGCCAGCAGCTTGCGGGAAAGCTATGGCTACACCTTC.

The CDR3 region has the DNA TGTGCCAGCAGTTTAGGACGGACCTATGGCTACACCTTC. As protein: CASSLGRTYGYTF. The chain recombines TRBV12-3 or TRBV12-4 with TRBJ1-2; D remains unclear. The length of the CDR3 is 13 residues. Trimming shortened V by 1 base and J by 4 bases, and 7 bases separated the two germline ends.

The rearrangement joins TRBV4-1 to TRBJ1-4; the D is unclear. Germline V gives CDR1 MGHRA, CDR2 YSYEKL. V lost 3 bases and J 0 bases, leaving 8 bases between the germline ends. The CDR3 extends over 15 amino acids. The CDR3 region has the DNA TGCGCCAGCAGCCAGGAAGAATCAACTAATGAAAAACTGTTTTTT. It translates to CASSQEESTNEKLFF.

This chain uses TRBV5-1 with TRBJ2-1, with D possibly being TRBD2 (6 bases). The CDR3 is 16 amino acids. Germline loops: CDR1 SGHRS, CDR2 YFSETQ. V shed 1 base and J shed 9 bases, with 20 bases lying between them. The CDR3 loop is CASSLSPAGRRGEQFF. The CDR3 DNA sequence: TGCGCCAGCAGCTTGTCCCCGGCGGGGCGAAGGGGTGAGCAGTTCTTC.

CDR3 loop: CASPTEGGNEQFF. As DNA, the CDR3 is TGTGCCAGTCCTACAGAGGGGGGCAATGAGCAGTTCTTC. This rearrangement joins TRBV7-2 to TRBJ2-1; either TRBD1 or TRBD2 may fit D (6 bases each). The germline V gene has CDR1 SGHTA and CDR2 FQGNSA. With 9 bases removed from V and 6 bases from J, the gap between germline ends came to 15 bases. This CDR3 region has 13 residues.

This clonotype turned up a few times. In DNA form, the CDR3 reads TGCGCCAGCAGCTTGGAAGGGACAGGGCGTCGGGAGCAGTACTTC. It translates to CASSLEGTGRREQYF. The chain has TRBV5-1 and TRBJ2-7, with 9 bases that match TRBD1. CDR1 is SGHRS, CDR2 YFSETQ, per germline. There are 15 residues in the CDR3. The junction had 8 bases not matched to a gene; V was cut back by 0 bases and J by 7 bases.

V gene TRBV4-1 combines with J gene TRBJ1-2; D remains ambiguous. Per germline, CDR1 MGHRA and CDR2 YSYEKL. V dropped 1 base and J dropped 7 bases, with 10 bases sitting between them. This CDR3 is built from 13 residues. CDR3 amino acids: CASSQAVTGGYTF. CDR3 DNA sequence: TGCGCCAGCAGCCAAGCTGTTACGGGTGGCTACACCTTC.